The present T cell receptor beta chain was sequenced within a study of T cell changes during pregnancy in multiple sclerosis. In its sample, this clone was seen once. The germline V and J ends were trimmed by 4 bases and 0 bases, with 13 bases remaining between them. Germline CDR1 is PRHDT and CDR2 is FYEKMQ (reference sequence). The CDR3 runs to 16 residues. Data came from immunoSEQ multiplex PCR; TCRdb stores just in-frame clones and leaves some out. This table has tens of thousands of clones, roughly 90% appearing once. The receptor comes from a female donor with multiple sclerosis, enrolled in a pregnancy study. This chain connects TRBV13 to TRBJ2-1, with D perhaps matching TRBD2 (5 bases). The source was CD8+ T cells from peripheral blood mononuclear cells, collected before pregnancy. The CDR3 sequence: CASSSSSRSSYNEQFF. As DNA, the CDR3 is TGTGCCAGCAGCTCTTCTAGCAGGAGCTCCTACAATGAGCAGTTCTTC.